This T cell receptor (beta chain) was sequenced during a study of technical replicates of blood from several donors. V gave up 7 bases and J gave up 6 bases, with 12 bases separating them. The CDR3 consists of 12 residues. Germline loops: CDR1 SGHTA, CDR2 FQGNSA. Profiling relied on immunoSEQ multiplex PCR, and the TCRdb table lists in-frame clones only, not all of them. This table has around 64,000 clones, just under 95% appearing once. This TCR was sampled from a human donor in good health. Some clones in this sample may be carry-over from other donors' samples. Sequencing used PBMCs. The gene calls are TRBV7-2 and TRBJ1-1; weak D call: TRBD1 (5 bases). CDR3 protein: CASIGRGSEAFF. CDR3 DNA sequence: TGTGCCAGCATCGGTAGGGGTTCTGAAGCTTTCTTT.